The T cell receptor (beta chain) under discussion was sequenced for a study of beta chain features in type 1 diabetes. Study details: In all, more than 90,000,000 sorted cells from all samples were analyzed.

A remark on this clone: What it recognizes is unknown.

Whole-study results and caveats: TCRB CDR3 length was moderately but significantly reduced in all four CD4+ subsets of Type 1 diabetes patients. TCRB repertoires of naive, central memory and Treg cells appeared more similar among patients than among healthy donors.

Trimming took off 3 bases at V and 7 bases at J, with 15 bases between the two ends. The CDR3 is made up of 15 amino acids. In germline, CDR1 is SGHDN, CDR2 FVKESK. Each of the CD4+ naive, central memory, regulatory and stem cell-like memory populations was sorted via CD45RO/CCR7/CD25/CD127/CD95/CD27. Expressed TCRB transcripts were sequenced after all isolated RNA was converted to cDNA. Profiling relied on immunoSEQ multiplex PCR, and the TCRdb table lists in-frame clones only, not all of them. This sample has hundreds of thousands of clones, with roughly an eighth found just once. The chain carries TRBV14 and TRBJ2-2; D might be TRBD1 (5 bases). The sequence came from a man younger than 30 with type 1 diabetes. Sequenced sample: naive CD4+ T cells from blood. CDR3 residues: CASSQAAGIIGELFF. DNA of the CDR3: TGTGCCAGCAGCCAGGCGGCAGGGATCATCGGGGAGCTGTTTTTT.